A single sample gave rise to the 31 T cell receptor beta chains below, sequenced in a study of blood T cell repertoires in COVID-19. Method: immunoSEQ multiplex PCR; TCRdb's copy keeps in-frame clones and lacks some. The table lists about 98,000 clones, approximately 90% of them singletons. The sample comprised peripheral blood. These receptors originate from a man aged 65 to 79 with acute or convalescent COVID-19.

This chain connects TRBV7-3 to TRBJ2-1, with D perhaps TRBD2 (5 bases). The CDR3 consists of 13 residues. Germline loops: CDR1 SGHTA, CDR2 FQGTGA. V gave up 2 bases and J gave up 8 bases, with 10 bases separating them. CDR3 bases: TGTGCCAGCAGCTTACCGTCACTAGATGAGCAGTTCTTC. Translation: CASSLPSLDEQFF. The full variable domain, in which reference TRBV7-3 and TRBJ2-1 provide the parts outside the CDR3, is GAGVSQTPSNKVTEKGKYVELRCDPISGHTALYWYRQSLGQGPEFLIYFQGTGAADDSGLPNDRFFAVRPEGSVSTLKIQRTERGDSAVYLCASSLPSLDEQFFGPGTRLTVL.

The rearrangement links TRBV20-1 to TRBJ1-2; no reliable D call. CDR3 length: 13 residues. V lost 3 bases and J lost 4, with 12 bases in between. From germline, CDR1 is DFQATT and CDR2 SNEGSKA (reference sequence). CDR3: CSASQALVYGYTF. The CDR3 DNA is TGCAGTGCTAGTCAGGCACTTGTCTATGGCTACACCTTC.

The J gene is TRBJ2-2, the V gene TRBV2; D not resolved. The CDR3 has 12 residues. V lost 6 bases, J lost 6 bases, and 8 bases lay in between. CDR1 and CDR2 (germline): SNHLY, FYNNEI. The CDR3, as DNA: TGTGCCAGCAGATTCGGTGCCGGGGAGCTGTTTTTT. Translation: CASRFGAGELFF.

This clone was recorded only once. The chain employs TRBV19 and TRBJ1-1; 8 positions match TRBD1. This CDR3 has 17 residues. V lost 3 bases, J lost 1 base, and 10 bases stayed unmatched. The germline V gene has CDR1 LNHDA and CDR2 SQIVND (reference sequence). CDR3 amino acids: CASSIFGQGVGNTEAFF. The CDR3 nucleotides are TGTGCCAGTAGTATTTTCGGACAGGGCGTCGGGAACACTGAAGCTTTCTTT.

The chain uses TRBV28 and TRBJ2-2, with a weak D call TRBD1 (6 bases). The germline V and J ends were trimmed by 5 bases and 6 bases, with 10 bases remaining between them. Germline V gene data show CDR1 as MDHEN and CDR2 as SYDVKM. CDR3 size: 13 residues. The CDR3 loop is CASSTGYPGELFF. CDR3 coding DNA: TGTGCCAGCAGTACAGGGTATCCCGGGGAGCTGTTTTTT.

The chain is built from TRBV6-5 and TRBJ2-2; a possible D gene is TRBD1 (5 bases). CDR3 length: 14 residues. The V and J ends lost 6 bases and 3 bases respectively, with 11 bases between them. Germline CDR1 reads MNHEY; CDR2 reads SVGAGI. The CDR3, as DNA: TGTGCCAGCAGGGCGACAGCTGACACCGGGGAGCTGTTTTTT. It codes for CASRATADTGELFF.

The V and J genes are TRBV4-2 and TRBJ2-7; 8 bases agree with TRBD2. V shed 0 bases, J shed 4 bases, and the junction held 2 bases outside the gene matches. The CDR3 has 14 residues. Per germline, CDR1 LGHNA and CDR2 YNFKEQ. This CDR3 reads CASSQDPGGYEQYF. The CDR3 DNA reads TGTGCCAGCAGCCAAGATCCGGGGGGGTACGAGCAGTACTTC.

This chain links TRBV7-6 with TRBJ1-4; D ambiguous. Germline V gene data show CDR1 as SGHVS and CDR2 as FNYEAQ. This CDR3 region has 12 residues. Trimming stripped 4 bases from V and 5 bases from J, with 5 bases between. CDR3 residues: CASSSGNEKLFF. In DNA form, the CDR3 reads TGTGCCAGCAGCTCCGGGAATGAAAAACTGTTTTTT.

As regards this clone: Sequence at one end of the junction differs from germline and may be a read error. The chain is built from TRBV7-7 and TRBJ2-3; the D gene is possibly TRBD2 (6 bases). The CDR3 consists of 15 residues. The germline gives CDR1 SSHAT, CDR2 FNYEAQ (reference sequence). CDR3 DNA sequence: TGTGCTAGCAGCTTGTGGGGAGGAGGAACAGATACGCAGTATTTT. Amino acid sequence: CASSLWGGGTDTQYF.

This chain joins TRBV5-1 and TRBJ2-7; possibly TRBD2 for D (6 bases). V gave up 3 bases and J gave up 1 base, with 8 bases separating them. CDR1 is SGHRS, CDR2 YFSETQ, per germline. This CDR3 has 13 amino acids. The chain's CDR3 is CASSWDSSYEQYF. The DNA for the CDR3 is TGCGCCAGCAGCTGGGACTCTTCCTACGAGCAGTACTTC.

V is TRBV5-5 and J is TRBJ2-1; 7 nucleotides agree with TRBD1. The CDR3 spans 15 residues. Germline assignment: CDR1 SGHKS and CDR2 YYEKEE (reference sequence). J was trimmed by 0 bases and V by 4 bases; bases with no gene match: 4. The CDR3 is CASSKRQGSYNEQFF. The CDR3 DNA reads as TGTGCCAGCAGCAAACGACAGGGCTCCTACAATGAGCAGTTCTTC.

The chain joins TRBV6-1 to TRBJ1-1; D is uncertain. The CDR3 sequence is 13 residues long. Between the trimmed V and J ends, which lost 3 bases and 5 bases, there was a span of 10 bases. The germline CDR1 and CDR2 sequences are MNHNS and SASEGT. The CDR3 DNA reads as TGTGCCAGCAGTGAGGGCGTCGGTACTGAAGCTTTCTTT. Amino acids: CASSEGVGTEAFF.

The chain uses TRBV11-2 and TRBJ2-5; 8 bases fit TRBD1. The J segment lost 1 base and the V segment lost 4 bases, leaving 8 bases of the junction unmatched. Per the germline V gene, CDR1 is SGHAT and CDR2 is FQNNGV. The CDR3 runs to 16 residues. Here the CDR3 DNA reads TGTGCCAGCAGCTCAGCCCGGGACAGGTTCCAAGAGACCCAGTACTTC. Protein product: CASSSARDRFQETQYF.

This chain uses TRBV5-1 with TRBJ1-6; 9 bases map to TRBD1. The CDR3 extends over 17 amino acids. Germline V lookup: CDR1 SGHRS, CDR2 YFSETQ. V trimming: 0 bases; J trimming: 7 bases; junction bases outside the gene matches: 8. CDR3 protein: CASSLGPTGTGNSPLHF. The CDR3 nucleotides read TGCGCCAGCAGCTTGGGTCCTACCGGGACAGGGAATTCACCCCTCCACTTT.

The sample holds one count of this clone. The chain combines TRBV3-1 (or the pseudogene TRBV3-2) with TRBJ2-2; D perhaps matches TRBD2 (5 bases). V was pared by 8 bases and J by 4 bases, with 8 bases between. Germline-derived CDR1 and CDR2 are LGHDT and YNNKEL (reference sequence). This CDR3 contains 12 residues. CDR3 in DNA: TGTGCCAGCGGACTTACCACCGGGGAGCTGTTTTTT. Protein: CASGLTTGELFF.

The chain joins TRBV6-5 to TRBJ1-5, with D perhaps matching TRBD1 (5 bases). This CDR3 has 15 amino acids. The germline V and J ends were trimmed by 0 bases and 7 bases, with 13 bases remaining between them. Looked up from germline, CDR1 is MNHEY and CDR2 is SVGAGI. Here the CDR3 DNA reads TGTGCCAGCAGTTACTCGGCAGGGTCAGGACAGCCCCAGCATTTT. Its protein is CASSYSAGSGQPQHF.

This clone came up once. The CDR3 nucleotides are TGTGCCAGCAGCCAAGCCCTAGGCTCCTACGAGCAGTACTTC. This encodes CASSQALGSYEQYF. This chain links TRBV3-1 (or the pseudogene TRBV3-2) with TRBJ2-7; the D is unclear. Trimming took off 1 base at V and 0 bases at J, with 7 bases between the two ends. Germline V lookup: CDR1 LGHDT, CDR2 YNNKEL (reference sequence). This CDR3 has 14 residues.

V usage is TRBV28 and J usage is TRBJ2-3, with TRBD1 matching 8 bases. The CDR3 extends over 13 amino acids. Losses at the gene ends were 8 bases for V and 4 bases for J; bases not matched to a gene: 5. Germline CDR1 is MDHEN and CDR2 is SYDVKM. The CDR3 sequence: CASLGQGPDTQYF. In DNA form, the CDR3 reads TGTGCCAGCTTAGGACAGGGCCCAGATACGCAGTATTTT.

This chain uses TRBV10-1 with TRBJ2-2; 8 bases agree with TRBD1. Per the germline V gene, CDR1 is WNHNN and CDR2 is SYGVQD (reference sequence). The CDR3 sequence is 14 residues long. V dropped 2 bases and J dropped 9; count of bases not matched to a gene: 5. The CDR3: CASSETGGTWELFF. The DNA for the CDR3 is TGCGCCAGCAGTGAGACAGGGGGAACCTGGGAGCTGTTTTTT.

This chain uses TRBV6-5 with TRBJ1-2, with D possibly matching TRBD1 (6 bases). CDR1 is MNHEY, CDR2 SVGAGI, per germline. The CDR3 is 13 residues long. Trimming removed 6 bases at V and 14 bases at J, with 22 bases between. The CDR3 DNA sequence: TGTGCCAGCAGCTCCCGGGACATAAGGCCTGGGACCTTC. Residues: CASSSRDIRPGTF.

CDR3 in amino acids: CASREGGWTEAFF. Written as DNA, the CDR3 is TGTGCATCGAGGGAGGGGGGCTGGACTGAAGCTTTCTTT. V is TRBV30 and J is TRBJ1-1; D might be TRBD1 (6 bases). This CDR3 has 13 amino acids. CDR1 GTSNPN and CDR2 SVGIG come from the germline V gene (reference sequence).

The chain uses TRBV4-1 and TRBJ2-1; tentatively, D is TRBD2 (7 bases). With 1 base removed from V and 4 bases from J, the gap between germline ends came to 17 bases. CDR1 is MGHRA and CDR2 is YSYEKL in the germline V gene. The CDR3 is 17 residues long. Written as DNA, the CDR3 is TGCGCCAGCAGCCAAGGGGTAGGGGGGGCCAAGTACAATGAGCAGTTCTTC. Translated, it gives CASSQGVGGAKYNEQFF.

V usage is TRBV19 and J usage is TRBJ2-3; no firm D call. V lost 4 bases to trimming and J lost 7 bases, with 6 bases between them. The CDR3 consists of 11 residues. Looked up from germline, CDR1 is LNHDA and CDR2 is SQIVND (reference sequence). CDR3 in amino acids: CASSTSYTQYF. The CDR3 nucleotides are TGTGCCAGTAGTACCTCCTATACGCAGTATTTT.

In this sample, this clone turned up a few times. The CDR3 region is CASSPQGAYTEAFF. The CDR3 DNA sequence: TGTGCCAGTAGTCCCCAGGGGGCTTACACTGAAGCTTTCTTT. The chain combines TRBV19 with TRBJ1-1; TRBD1 agrees at 8 bases. Losses at the gene ends were 5 bases for V and 3 bases for J; bases not matched to a gene: 5. The germline CDR1 and CDR2 sequences are LNHDA and SQIVND (reference sequence). This CDR3 contains 14 residues.

The rearrangement joins TRBV10-3 to TRBJ2-2, with 9 positions matching TRBD1. The J segment lost 2 bases and the V segment lost 5 bases, leaving 9 bases of the junction unmatched. The length of the CDR3 is 17 residues. Per germline, CDR1 ENHRY and CDR2 SYGVKD. CDR3 residues: CAISPVPGQGNTGELFF. In DNA form, the CDR3 reads TGTGCCATCAGTCCTGTCCCGGGACAGGGAAACACCGGGGAGCTGTTTTTT.

The rearrangement uses TRBV27 and TRBJ1-1; D unclear. Trimming took 3 bases from V and 1 from J, leaving 9 bases between them. The CDR3 consists of 14 residues. Per germline, CDR1 MNHEY and CDR2 SMNVEV (reference sequence). In nucleotides, the CDR3 is TGTGCCAGCAGTTTGCGAGCGGGGAACACTGAAGCTTTCTTT. This codes for CASSLRAGNTEAFF.

This rearrangement joins TRBV5-4 to TRBJ2-1; 14 positions match TRBD2. Germline trimming cut 0 bases from V and 6 bases from J; bases unmatched to any gene: 8. The CDR3 totals 18 residues. From germline, CDR1 is SGHNT and CDR2 YYREEE (reference sequence). CDR3 DNA: TGTGCCAGCAGCTTGGGAGTTCGGGGGACTAGCGGGGGCAATGAGCAGTTCTTC. This translates into CASSLGVRGTSGGNEQFF.

This clone was picked up a small number of times. CDR3 nucleotide sequence: TGTGCCAGCAGTTACGAACAGGGAGGCAATCAGCCCCAGCATTTT. Encoded protein: CASSYEQGGNQPQHF. This chain links TRBV28 with TRBJ1-5, with D tentatively TRBD1 (6 bases). CDR3 size: 15 residues. Germline lookup yields CDR1 MDHEN and CDR2 SYDVKM. Trimming took 4 bases from V and 2 from J, leaving 12 bases between them.

This chain connects TRBV3-1 (or the pseudogene TRBV3-2) to TRBJ1-3; D is undetermined. This CDR3 comprises 17 residues. Germline loops: CDR1 LGHDT, CDR2 YNNKEL (reference sequence). With 1 base removed from V and 0 bases from J, the gap between germline ends came to 13 bases. DNA for the CDR3: TGTGCCAGCAGCCAAGCGGTGAGTGCATACTCTGGAAACACCATATATTTT. Protein sequence: CASSQAVSAYSGNTIYF.

The chain combines TRBV18 with TRBJ1-6; TRBD1 agrees at 8 bases. The V and J ends lost 3 bases and 7 bases, in that order; junction bases with no gene match: 14. In germline, CDR1 is KGHSH, CDR2 LQKENI. This CDR3 has 18 amino acids. This CDR3 is CASSPGQGAGLGNSPLHF. As DNA, the CDR3 is TGTGCCAGCTCACCCGGACAGGGAGCCGGCTTGGGAAATTCACCCCTCCACTTT.

This clone was found a few times. The CDR3 coding sequence is TGTGCCAGCAGTGAAGGGGAGGCCGGGGAGCTGTTTTTT. It yields the protein CASSEGEAGELFF. V and J are TRBV6-1 and TRBJ2-2; weak D call: TRBD2 (6 bases). This CDR3 spans 13 amino acids. Looked up from germline, CDR1 is MNHNS and CDR2 is SASEGT. V was shortened by 1 base and J by 6 bases, with 6 bases between the two germline ends.